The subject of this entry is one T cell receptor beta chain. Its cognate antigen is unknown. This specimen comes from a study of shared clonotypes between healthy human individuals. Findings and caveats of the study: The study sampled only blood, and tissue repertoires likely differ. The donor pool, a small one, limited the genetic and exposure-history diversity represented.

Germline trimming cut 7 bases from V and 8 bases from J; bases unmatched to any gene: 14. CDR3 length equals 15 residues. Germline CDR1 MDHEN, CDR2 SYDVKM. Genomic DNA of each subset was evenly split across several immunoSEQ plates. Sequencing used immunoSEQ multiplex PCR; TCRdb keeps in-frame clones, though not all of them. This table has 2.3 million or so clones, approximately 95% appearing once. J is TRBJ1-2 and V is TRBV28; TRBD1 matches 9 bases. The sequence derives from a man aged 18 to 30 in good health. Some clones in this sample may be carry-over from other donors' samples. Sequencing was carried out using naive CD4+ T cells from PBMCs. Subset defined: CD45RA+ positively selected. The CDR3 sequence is CASTVGGQGLEGYTF. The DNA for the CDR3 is TGTGCCAGCACCGTGGGAGGACAGGGGTTGGAAGGCTACACCTTC.